The TCR beta chain under discussion was sequenced for a study of shared clonotypes between healthy human individuals. Study summary: CD4 naive and memory got three plates each, CD8 naive two, CD8 memory one.

Study-level results: The generation probabilities recorded for non-shared clonotypes fell below those of clonotypes shared by all four donors. For naive CD4 cells, around 5% of clonotypes were shared across a few donors.

A word on this clone: Its antigen is currently unknown.

Sequencing used immunoSEQ multiplex PCR; TCRdb keeps in-frame clones, though not all of them. Of approximately 100,000 clones listed, 68% are singletons. Sequencing was carried out using memory CD8+ T cells sorted from blood. Documented subset: CD45RO+ cells pooled with CCR7-negative TemRA cells. This sequence was found in a woman in her twenties or thirties in good health.

Here the CDR3 DNA reads TGTGCCAGCAGTTTGTCGATGGCTAGCGGGAGTAATGAGCAGTTCTTC. Translated: CASSLSMASGSNEQFF. V and J are TRBV6-5 and TRBJ2-1, with 10 bases matching TRBD2. Germline CDR1 MNHEY, CDR2 SVGAGI. This CDR3 has 16 residues. V lost 4 bases, J lost 7 bases, and 10 bases stayed unmatched.